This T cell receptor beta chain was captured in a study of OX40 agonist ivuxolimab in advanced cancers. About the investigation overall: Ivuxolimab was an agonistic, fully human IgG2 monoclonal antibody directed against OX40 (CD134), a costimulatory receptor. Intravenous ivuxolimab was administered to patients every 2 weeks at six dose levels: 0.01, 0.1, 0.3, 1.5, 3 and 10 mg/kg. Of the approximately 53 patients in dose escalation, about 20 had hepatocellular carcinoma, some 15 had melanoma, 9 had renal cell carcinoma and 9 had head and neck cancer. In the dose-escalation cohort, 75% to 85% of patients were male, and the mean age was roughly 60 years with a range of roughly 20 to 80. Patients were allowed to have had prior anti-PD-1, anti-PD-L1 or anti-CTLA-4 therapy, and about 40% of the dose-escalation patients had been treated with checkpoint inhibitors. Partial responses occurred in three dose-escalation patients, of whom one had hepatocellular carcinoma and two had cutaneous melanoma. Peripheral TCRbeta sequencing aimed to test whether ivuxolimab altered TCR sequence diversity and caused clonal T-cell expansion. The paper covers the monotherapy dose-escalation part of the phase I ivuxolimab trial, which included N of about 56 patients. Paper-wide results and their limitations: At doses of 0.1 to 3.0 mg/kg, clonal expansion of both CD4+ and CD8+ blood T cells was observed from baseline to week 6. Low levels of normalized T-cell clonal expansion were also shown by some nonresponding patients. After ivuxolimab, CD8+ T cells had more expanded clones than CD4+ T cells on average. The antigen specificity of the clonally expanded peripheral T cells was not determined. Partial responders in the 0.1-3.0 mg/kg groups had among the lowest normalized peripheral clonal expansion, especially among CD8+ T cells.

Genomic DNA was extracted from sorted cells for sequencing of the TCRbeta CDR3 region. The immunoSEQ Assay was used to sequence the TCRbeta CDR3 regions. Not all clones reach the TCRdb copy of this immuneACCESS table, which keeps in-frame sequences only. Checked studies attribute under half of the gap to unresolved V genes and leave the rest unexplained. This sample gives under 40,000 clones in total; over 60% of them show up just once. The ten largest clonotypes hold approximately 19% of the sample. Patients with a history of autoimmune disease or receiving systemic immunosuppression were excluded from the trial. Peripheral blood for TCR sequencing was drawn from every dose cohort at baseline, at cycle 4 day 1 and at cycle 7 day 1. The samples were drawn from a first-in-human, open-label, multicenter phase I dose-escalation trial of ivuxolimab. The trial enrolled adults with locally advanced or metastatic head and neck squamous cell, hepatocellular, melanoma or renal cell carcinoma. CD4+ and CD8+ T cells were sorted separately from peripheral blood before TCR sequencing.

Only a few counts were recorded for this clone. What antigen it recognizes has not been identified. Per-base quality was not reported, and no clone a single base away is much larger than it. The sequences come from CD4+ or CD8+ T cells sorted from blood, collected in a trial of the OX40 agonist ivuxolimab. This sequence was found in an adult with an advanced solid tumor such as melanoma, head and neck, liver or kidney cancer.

CDR3 protein: CASSPDRDRGTEAFF. The DNA sequence reads TGTGCCAGCTCACCAGACCGGGACAGGGGCACTGAAGCTTTCTTT. This receptor chain uses TRBV18 and TRBJ1-1; 10 nucleotides in the junction match TRBD1. Here V drops 2 bases and J drops 4 bases, and the junction holds 4 bases not matched to any gene. CDR1 and CDR2 are read off the germline V gene as KGHSH and LQKENI. Taken from cysteine to phenylalanine, the CDR3 has 15 residues. The retained sequence is limited to the CDR3, 45 bases, with the frame set at the first base.